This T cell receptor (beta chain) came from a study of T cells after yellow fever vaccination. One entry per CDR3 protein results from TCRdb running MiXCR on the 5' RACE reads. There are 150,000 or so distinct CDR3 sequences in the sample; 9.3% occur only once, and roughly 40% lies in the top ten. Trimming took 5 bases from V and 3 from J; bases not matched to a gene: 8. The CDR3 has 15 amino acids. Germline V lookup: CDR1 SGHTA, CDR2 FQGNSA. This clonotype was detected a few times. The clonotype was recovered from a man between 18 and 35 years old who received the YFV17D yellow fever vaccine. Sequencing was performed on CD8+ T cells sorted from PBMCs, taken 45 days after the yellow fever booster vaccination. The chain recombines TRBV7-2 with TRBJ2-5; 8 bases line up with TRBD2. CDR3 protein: CASSASLLAEETQYF. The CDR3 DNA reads TGTGCCAGCAGCGCGAGCCTACTAGCGGAAGAGACCCAGTACTTC. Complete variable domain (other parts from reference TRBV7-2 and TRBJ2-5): GAGVSQSPSNKVTEKGKDVELRCDPISGHTALYWYRQSLGQGLEFLIYFQGNSAPDKSGLPSDRFSAERTGGSVSTLTIQRTQQEDSAVYLCASSASLLAEETQYFGPGTRLLVL.